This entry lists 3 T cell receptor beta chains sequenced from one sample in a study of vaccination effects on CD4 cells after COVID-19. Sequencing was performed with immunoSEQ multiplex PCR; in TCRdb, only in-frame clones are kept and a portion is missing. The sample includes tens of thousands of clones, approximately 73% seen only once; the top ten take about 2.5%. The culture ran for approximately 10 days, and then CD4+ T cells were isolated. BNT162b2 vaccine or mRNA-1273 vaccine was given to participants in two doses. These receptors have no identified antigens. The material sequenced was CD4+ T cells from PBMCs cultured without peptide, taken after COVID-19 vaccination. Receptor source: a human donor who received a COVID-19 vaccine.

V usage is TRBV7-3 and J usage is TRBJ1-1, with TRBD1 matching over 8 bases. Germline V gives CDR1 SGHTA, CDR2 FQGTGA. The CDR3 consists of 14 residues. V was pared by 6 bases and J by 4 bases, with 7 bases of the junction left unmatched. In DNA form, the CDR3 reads TGTGCCAGCAGATCACAGGGGGAGATCACTGAAGCTTTCTTT. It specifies CASRSQGEITEAFF.

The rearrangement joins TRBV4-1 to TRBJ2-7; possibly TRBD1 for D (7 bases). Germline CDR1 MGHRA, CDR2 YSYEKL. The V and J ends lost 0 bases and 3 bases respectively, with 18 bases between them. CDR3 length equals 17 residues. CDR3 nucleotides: TGCGCCAGCAGCCAAGATTATCAGGCGGGACAGATCTACGAGCAGTACGTC. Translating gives CASSQDYQAGQIYEQYV.

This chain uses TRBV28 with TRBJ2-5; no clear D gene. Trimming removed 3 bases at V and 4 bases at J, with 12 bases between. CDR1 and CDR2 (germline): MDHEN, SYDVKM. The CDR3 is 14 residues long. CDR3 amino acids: CASSFRIPIETQYF. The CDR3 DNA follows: TGTGCCAGCAGTTTCAGGATCCCAATAGAGACCCAGTACTTC.